One sample yielded the 15 T cell receptor beta chains listed below, sequenced in a study of HIV-infected patients and healthy controls. Whole blood was used without fractionation, so all unsorted peripheral T cells were included. Reverse transcription used around 480 ng RNA and constant-region primers for alpha and beta. Alpha and beta chain libraries were made separately by chain-specific third strand synthesis with multiplexing indices. Using its own MiXCR run on the 5' RACE reads, TCRdb lists one record per CDR3 protein. This table has roughly 4,200 distinct CDR3 sequences, 13% appearing once. Sample: blood, taken before antiretroviral therapy. These receptors were taken from an adult with HIV infection.

This clonotype was picked up many times. The genes are TRBV14 and TRBJ2-7; D gene ambiguous. Germline V gene data show CDR1 as SGHDN and CDR2 as FVKESK. Trimming removed 1 base at V and 2 bases at J, with 9 bases between. This CDR3 spans 14 amino acids. This chain's CDR3 is CASSQARGPYEQYF. The CDR3 DNA is TGTGCCAGCAGCCAAGCCCGAGGTCCCTACGAGCAGTACTTC. The full variable domain, in which reference TRBV14 and TRBJ2-7 provide the parts outside the CDR3, is EAGVTQFPSHSVIEKGQTVTLRCDPISGHDNLYWYRRVMGKEIKFLLHFVKESKQDESGMPNNRFLAERTGGTYSTLKVQPAELEDSGVYFCASSQARGPYEQYFGPGTRLTVT.

This clonotype was detected only once. A much larger clone lies one base from this, so it may be a read error. This sequence joins TRBV29-1 and TRBJ2-1, with D perhaps TRBD2 (5 bases). CDR3 length: 13 residues. Between the trimmed V and J ends, which lost 7 bases and 0 bases, there was a span of 10 bases. CDR1 is SQVTM, CDR2 ANQGSEA, per germline. CDR3 sequence reads: CSDLGSSYNEQFF. The CDR3 bases are TGCAGCGACCTGGGGAGCTCCTACAATGAGCAGTTCTTC.

By proportion, this clonotype is medium-sized. The CDR3: CASSISQATDTQYF. The DNA of the CDR3 is TGTGCCAGTAGTATATCACAGGCCACAGATACGCAGTATTTT. The J gene is TRBJ2-3, the V gene TRBV19; the D gene is possibly TRBD1 (5 bases). Trimming removed 2 bases from V and 2 bases from J, with 8 bases in between. This CDR3 has 14 residues. Germline-derived CDR1 and CDR2 are LNHDA and SQIVND (reference sequence).

This clonotype is medium-sized (0.01 to 0.1%) within its sample. This sequence joins TRBV12-3 or TRBV12-4 and TRBJ2-2; the D gene is possibly TRBD1 (6 bases). Deletions cut 1 base from V and 3 bases from J, with 12 bases between. The CDR3 spans 16 residues. The CDR3 region has the DNA TGTGCCAGCAGTTTAGACAGGGCGAGGGACACCGGGGAGCTGTTTTTT. Its protein product is CASSLDRARDTGELFF.

This clonotype is termed medium-sized. The chain recombines TRBV12-3 or TRBV12-4 with TRBJ1-1; TRBD1 is a possible D gene (5 bases). The length of the CDR3 is 15 residues. Trimming took 3 bases from V and 0 from J, leaving 11 bases between them. The CDR3 DNA follows: TGTGCCAGCAGTTTGGGGGGGACCTTGAACACTGAAGCTTTCTTT. Translated: CASSLGGTLNTEAFF.

Relative to its sample, this clonotype is medium-sized. The CDR3 is CASRGIVEGNTIYF. DNA for the CDR3: TGTGCCAGCAGGGGGATTGTTGAAGGAAACACCATATATTTT. The V call is TRBV2, the J call TRBJ1-3; D remains ambiguous. The ends were cut back, 6 bases at V and 4 bases at J, with 13 bases in the middle. Germline CDR1 SNHLY, CDR2 FYNNEI. The CDR3 is made up of 14 amino acids.

This clonotype is categorized as medium-sized. The V call is TRBV7-2, the J call TRBJ2-3, with D perhaps matching TRBD2 (6 bases). V was trimmed by 3 bases and J by 4 bases, leaving 17 bases between them. Germline CDR1 reads SGHTA; CDR2 reads FQGNSA. The CDR3 length is 16 residues. The CDR3 protein is CASSFRAGPGPDTQYF. DNA of the CDR3: TGTGCCAGCAGCTTTCGAGCGGGCCCTGGGCCAGATACGCAGTATTTT.

Relative to its sample, this clonotype is medium-sized. The chain uses TRBV5-6 and TRBJ2-2, with 7 nucleotides matching TRBD1. The CDR3 runs 15 residues. The germline CDR1 and CDR2 sequences are SGHDT and YYEEEE. Germline trimming cut 0 bases from V and 3 bases from J; bases unmatched to any gene: 2. Here the CDR3 DNA reads TGTGCCAGCAGCTTGGTCCAGGGGGACACCGGGGAGCTGTTTTTT. Protein product: CASSLVQGDTGELFF.

In this sample, this clonotype turned up a few times. Possible read error: a much larger clone is one base away. The V call is TRBV6-2 or TRBV6-3, the J call TRBJ2-7; 7 bases line up with TRBD1. The CDR3 is 14 amino acids. Germline CDR1 reads MNHEY; CDR2 reads SVGEGT. The CDR3 sequence: CASSTGVPAYEKYF. The DNA for the CDR3 is TGTGCCAGCAGTACAGGGGTGCCAGCCTACGAGAAGTACTTC.

This clonotype is medium-sized in the sample. The chain joins TRBV20-1 to TRBJ1-1, with 8 bases lining up with TRBD1. The CDR3 totals 17 residues. J lost 2 bases, V lost 1 base, and 12 bases had no gene match. Germline CDR1 is DFQATT and CDR2 is SNEGSKA (reference sequence). CDR3 nucleotide sequence: TGCAGTGCTAGAGGCCCTCTAGGACAGGGAACCAACACTGAAGCTTTCTTT. Translation gives CSARGPLGQGTNTEAFF.

This clonotype was counted between two and nine times. The chain carries TRBV7-2 and TRBJ1-6; TRBD1 might be the D (6 bases). Looked up from germline, CDR1 is SGHTA and CDR2 is FQGNSA. The CDR3 extends over 12 amino acids. V shed 4 bases and J shed 14 bases, with 12 bases lying between them. The CDR3 DNA follows: TGTGCCAGCAGCTCAGACAGGACTACCCTCCACTTT. Its protein is CASSSDRTTLHF.

This clonotype occurred a few times. The J gene is TRBJ2-7, the V gene TRBV20-1, with 10 bases lining up with TRBD1. CDR3 length equals 13 residues. Germline CDR1 reads DFQATT; CDR2 reads SNEGSKA (reference sequence). V dropped 5 bases and J dropped 8; count of bases not matched to a gene: 9. CDR3 sequence (DNA): TGCAGTGCTCTTCGGACAGGGGGTTCCCAGCAGTACTTC. It yields the protein CSALRTGGSQQYF.

Within the sample, this clonotype is medium-sized. This rearrangement joins TRBV6-2 or TRBV6-3 to TRBJ2-2; D not certain. V was shortened by 5 bases and J by 6 bases, with 13 bases between the two germline ends. Per germline, CDR1 MNHEY and CDR2 SVGEGT. The CDR3 runs to 14 residues. DNA for the CDR3: TGTGCCAGCAGTCCCCATCTTAGGCCCGGGGAGCTGTTTTTT. Translated: CASSPHLRPGELFF.

By sample fraction, this clonotype is medium-sized. This chain links TRBV12-3 or TRBV12-4 with TRBJ1-2, with 8 positions matching TRBD1. V was clipped by 5 bases and J by 4 bases; unmatched bases: 6. The CDR3 has 14 amino acids. CDR3 loop: CASSPGTGPYGYTF. The CDR3 coding sequence is TGTGCCAGCAGTCCGGGGACAGGCCCCTATGGCTACACCTTC.

A word on this clonotype: A clone one base away is much larger, so this may be a read error. The chain recombines TRBV20-1 with TRBJ1-2; no clear D. In germline, CDR1 is DFQATT, CDR2 SNEGSKA (reference sequence). CDR3 length equals 12 residues. The CDR3 reads CSDRPMGSEYTF. The CDR3 DNA sequence: TGCAGTGATAGACCCATGGGGAGCGAGTACACCTTC.